This T cell receptor (beta chain) appears in the sequencing data of a study of healthy donors' naive CD4 and CD8 T cells. On the study more broadly: Donors came from three age groups: 20-25, 40-50 and 60-70 years.

General study findings and limits: Bias from naive T cell homeostatic proliferation was not addressed.

Concerning this clonotype itself: No antigen is known for it.

V was trimmed by 2 bases and J by 0 bases, leaving 11 bases between them. The CDR3 spans 15 residues. The germline V gene encodes CDR1 MNHEY and CDR2 SVGEGT. Each TCR library used 400 to 600 ng of total RNA and a linear amplification protocol. TCRdb ran MiXCR on the reads and lists one entry per CDR3 protein. Of approximately 180,000 distinct CDR3 sequences in the sample, 65% to 75% are singletons; the top ten hold roughly 2.3%. Source material: naive CD4+ and CD8+ T cells sorted from blood, pooled from several donors. The sequence was obtained from a pool of human donors in good health; the sample pools cells from several healthy donors. The chain is built from TRBV6-2 or TRBV6-3 and TRBJ2-7; no reliable D call. CDR3 in amino acids: CASSYGVPFSYEQYF. CDR3 sequence (DNA): TGTGCCAGCAGTTACGGGGTTCCCTTCTCCTACGAGCAGTACTTC.